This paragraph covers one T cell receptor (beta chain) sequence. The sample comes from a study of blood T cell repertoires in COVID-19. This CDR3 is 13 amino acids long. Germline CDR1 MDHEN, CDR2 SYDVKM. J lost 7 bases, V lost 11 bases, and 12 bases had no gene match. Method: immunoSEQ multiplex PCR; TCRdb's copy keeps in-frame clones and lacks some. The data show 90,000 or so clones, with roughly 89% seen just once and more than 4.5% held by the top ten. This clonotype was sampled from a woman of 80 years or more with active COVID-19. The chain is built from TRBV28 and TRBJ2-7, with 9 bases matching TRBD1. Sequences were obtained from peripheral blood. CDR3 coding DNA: TGTGCCGCAACTCCCGGGACAGGGTGGGAGCAGTACTTC. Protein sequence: CAATPGTGWEQYF. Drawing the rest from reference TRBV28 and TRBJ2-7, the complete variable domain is DVKVTQSSRYLVKRTGEKVFLECVQDMDHENMFWYRQDPGLGLRLIYFSYDVKMKEKGDIPEGYSVSREKKERFSLILESASTNQTSMYLCAATPGTGWEQYFGPGTRLTVT.